This T cell receptor (beta chain) was found in a study of beta chain features in type 1 diabetes. The study's findings and limits: Within each of all four CD4+ subsets, Type 1 diabetes patients had TCRB CDR3s that were moderately but significantly shorter. Because the template was cDNA, high-expressing cells might be over-represented. Any HLA type influence on TCRB rearrangement was left unresolved here.

As for this clone: Its antigen is still unknown. Other DNA sequences in this specimen translate into the identical CDR3.

The germline V gene encodes CDR1 SGHTA and CDR2 FQGNSA. The CDR3 is 12 amino acids. Trimming shortened V by 2 bases and J by 4 bases, and 6 bases separated the two germline ends. By way of CD45RO/CCR7/CD25/CD127/CD95/CD27, the CD4+ regulatory, stem cell-like memory, central memory and naive cells were sorted. Isolated RNA was reverse transcribed in full, so expressed TCRB transcripts were sequenced. About 3.6 million reads was the average for naive, central memory and regulatory T cell samples. Data came from immunoSEQ multiplex PCR; TCRdb stores just in-frame clones and leaves some out. This table holds roughly 250,000 clones, around 21% found once.

The sequencing input was naive CD4+ T cells from blood. The chain couples TRBV7-2 to TRBJ2-7, with D perhaps matching TRBD1 (6 bases). The receptor was isolated from a woman in her thirties or forties with type 1 diabetes. The CDR3 is CASSLTGYEQYF. The CDR3 nucleotides are TGTGCCAGCAGCTTAACAGGGTACGAGCAGTACTTC. The variable domain in full, with the rest retrieved from reference TRBV7-2 and TRBJ2-7, is GAGVSQSPSNKVTEKGKDVELRCDPISGHTALYWYRQSLGQGLEFLIYFQGNSAPDKSGLPSDRFSAERTGGSVSTLTIQRTQQEDSAVYLCASSLTGYEQYFGPGTRLTVT.